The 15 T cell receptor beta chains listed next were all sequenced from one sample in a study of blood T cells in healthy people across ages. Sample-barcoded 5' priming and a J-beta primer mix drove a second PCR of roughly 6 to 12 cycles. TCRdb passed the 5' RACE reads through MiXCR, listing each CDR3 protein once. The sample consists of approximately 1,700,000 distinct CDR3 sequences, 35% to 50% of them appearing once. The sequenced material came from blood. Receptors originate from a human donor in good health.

In DNA, the CDR3 is TGCAGTGCCTCTCTAACAGTTCCCGATTCCTACGAGCAGTACTTC. Translation: CSASLTVPDSYEQYF. The genes are TRBV20-1 and TRBJ2-7; D remains ambiguous. Germline V gene sequence: CDR1 DFQATT, CDR2 SNEGSKA (reference sequence). The CDR3 contains 15 residues. Trimming cost V 6 bases and J 1 base, with 19 bases left between them.

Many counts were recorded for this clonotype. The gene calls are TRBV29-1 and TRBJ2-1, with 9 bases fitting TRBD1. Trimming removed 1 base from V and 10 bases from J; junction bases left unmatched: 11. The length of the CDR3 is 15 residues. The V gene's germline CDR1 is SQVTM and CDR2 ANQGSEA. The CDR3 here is CSVEVLGTGTEEQFF. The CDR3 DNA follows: TGCAGCGTTGAAGTGTTAGGGACAGGGACTGAAGAGCAGTTCTTC.

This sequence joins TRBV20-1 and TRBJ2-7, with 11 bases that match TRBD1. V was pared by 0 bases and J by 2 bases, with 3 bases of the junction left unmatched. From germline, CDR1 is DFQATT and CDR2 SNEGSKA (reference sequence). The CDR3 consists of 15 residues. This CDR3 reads CSARDGDRGAYEQYF. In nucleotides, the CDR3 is TGCAGTGCTAGAGATGGGGACAGGGGGGCCTACGAGCAGTACTTC.

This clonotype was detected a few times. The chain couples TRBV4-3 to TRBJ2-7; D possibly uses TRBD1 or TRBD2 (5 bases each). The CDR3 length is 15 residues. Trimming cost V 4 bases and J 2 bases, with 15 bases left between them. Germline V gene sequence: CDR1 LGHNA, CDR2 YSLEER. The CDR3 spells CASSPLMGRAYEQYF. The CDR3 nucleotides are TGCGCCAGCAGCCCCCTTATGGGGCGGGCCTACGAGCAGTACTTC.

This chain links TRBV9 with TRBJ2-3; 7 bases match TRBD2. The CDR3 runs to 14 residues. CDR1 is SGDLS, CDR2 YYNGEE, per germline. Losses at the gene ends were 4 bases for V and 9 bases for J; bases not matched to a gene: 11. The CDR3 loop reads CASSSRDFGGTQYF. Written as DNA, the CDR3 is TGTGCCAGCAGCTCTAGGGATTTCGGGGGGACGCAGTATTTT.

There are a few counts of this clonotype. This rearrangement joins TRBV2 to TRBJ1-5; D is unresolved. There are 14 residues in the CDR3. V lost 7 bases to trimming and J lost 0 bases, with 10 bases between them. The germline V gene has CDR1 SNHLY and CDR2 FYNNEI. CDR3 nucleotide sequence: TGTGCCAGCACCCCCACTAATAGCAATCAGCCCCAGCATTTT. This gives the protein CASTPTNSNQPQHF.

The CDR3 bases are TGCGCCAGCAGCCTGTTGAATTCCAGGGGTAATGAAAAACTGTTTTTT. Encoded protein: CASSLLNSRGNEKLFF. This rearrangement joins TRBV4-1 to TRBJ1-4, with D possibly TRBD1 on 6 matching bases. CDR3 length: 16 residues. V lost 4 bases, J lost 4 bases, and 16 bases lay in between. Germline CDR1 and CDR2: MGHRA and YSYEKL.

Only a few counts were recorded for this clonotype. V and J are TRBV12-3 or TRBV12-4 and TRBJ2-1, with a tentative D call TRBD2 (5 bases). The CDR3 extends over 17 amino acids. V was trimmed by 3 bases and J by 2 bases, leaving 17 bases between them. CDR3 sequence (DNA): TGTGCCAGCAGTTTCTCAAGGGCTAGCTTTGCCTACAATGAGCAGTTCTTC. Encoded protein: CASSFSRASFAYNEQFF.

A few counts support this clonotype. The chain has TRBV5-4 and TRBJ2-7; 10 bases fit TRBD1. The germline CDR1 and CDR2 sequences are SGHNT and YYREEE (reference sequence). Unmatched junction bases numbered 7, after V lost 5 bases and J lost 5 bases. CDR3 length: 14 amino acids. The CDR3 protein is CASSIAGQGNEQYF. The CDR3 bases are TGTGCCAGCAGTATTGCGGGACAGGGGAACGAGCAGTACTTC.

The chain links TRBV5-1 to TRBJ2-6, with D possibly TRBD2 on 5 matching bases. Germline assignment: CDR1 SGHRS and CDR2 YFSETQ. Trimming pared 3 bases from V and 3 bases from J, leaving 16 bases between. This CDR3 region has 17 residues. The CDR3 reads CASSYWVGRDGANVLTF. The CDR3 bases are TGCGCCAGCAGCTATTGGGTGGGGAGAGATGGGGCCAACGTCCTGACTTTC.

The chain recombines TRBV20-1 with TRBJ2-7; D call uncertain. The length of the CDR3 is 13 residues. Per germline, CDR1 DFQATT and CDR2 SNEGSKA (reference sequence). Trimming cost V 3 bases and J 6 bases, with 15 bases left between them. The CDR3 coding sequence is TGCAGTGCTAGGGTCTCCGGTCGCCCCGAGCAGTACTTC. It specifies CSARVSGRPEQYF.

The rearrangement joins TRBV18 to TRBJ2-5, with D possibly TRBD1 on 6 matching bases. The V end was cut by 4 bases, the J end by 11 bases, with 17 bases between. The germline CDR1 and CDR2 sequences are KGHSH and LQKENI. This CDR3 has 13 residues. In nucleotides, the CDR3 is TGTGCCAGCTCACAGCCGGACAGAGTAATGCAGTACTTC. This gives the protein CASSQPDRVMQYF.

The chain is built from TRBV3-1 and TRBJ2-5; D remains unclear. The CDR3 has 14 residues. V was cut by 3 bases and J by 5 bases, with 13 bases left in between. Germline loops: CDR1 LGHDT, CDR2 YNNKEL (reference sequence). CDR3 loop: CASSQEIDQETQYF. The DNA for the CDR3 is TGTGCCAGCAGCCAGGAGATAGATCAGGAGACCCAGTACTTC.

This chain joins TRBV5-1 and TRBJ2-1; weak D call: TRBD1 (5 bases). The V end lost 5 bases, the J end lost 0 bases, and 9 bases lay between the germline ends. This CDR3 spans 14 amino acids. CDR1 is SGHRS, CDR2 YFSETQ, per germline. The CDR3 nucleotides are TGCGCCAGCAGAGCGCAGGGCTCCTACAATGAGCAGTTCTTC. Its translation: CASRAQGSYNEQFF. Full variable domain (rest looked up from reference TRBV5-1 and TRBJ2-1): KAGVTQTPRYLIKTRGQQVTLSCSPISGHRSVSWYQQTPGQGLQFLFEYFSETQRNKGNFPGRFSGRQFSNSRSEMNVSTLELGDSALYLCASRAQGSYNEQFFGPGTRLTVL.

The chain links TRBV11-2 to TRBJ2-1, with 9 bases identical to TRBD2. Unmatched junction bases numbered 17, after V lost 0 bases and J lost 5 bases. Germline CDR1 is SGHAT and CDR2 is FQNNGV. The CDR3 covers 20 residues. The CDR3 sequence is CASSLDSERGAYILNNEQFF. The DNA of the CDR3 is TGTGCCAGCAGCTTAGATAGTGAGCGGGGGGCATACATCCTCAACAATGAGCAGTTCTTC.